The rows below give T cell receptor beta chains drawn from one sample of a study of blood T cell repertoires in COVID-19. This table comes from immunoSEQ multiplex PCR, and its TCRdb copy is limited to in-frame clones, with some not included. The sample carries about 200,000 clones, 81% recorded once. The sequencing input was PBMCs or T cells enriched from blood (not recorded which). These receptors all come from a woman aged 50 to 60 with acute COVID-19. The CDR3 runs from the conserved cysteine through the conserved F or W. A D gene is named only where the DNA matches it firmly. The size of a clone is reported for some rows only, either as once, few or many, or as a class for expanded clones.

V	size	J	D	DNA	CDR3
TRBV28	NA	TRBJ1-2	TRBD1	TGTGCCAGCACCTTTGGGACAGGGGTAAACTATGGCTACACCTTC	CASTFGTGVNYGYTF
TRBV5-5	NA	TRBJ2-7	NA	TGTGCCAGCAGCTTGGAGCGGGCCAAAAATTCCTACGAGCAGTACTTC	CASSLERAKNSYEQYF
TRBV13	NA	TRBJ1-5	NA	TGTGCCAGCAGCTTAGGAGGGGGGGGGCAGCCCCAGCATTTT	CASSLGGGGQPQHF
TRBV7-9	NA	TRBJ2-7	NA	TGTGCCAGCAGCTTAGGAGCAGGCCACGACGACCCCTACGAGCAGTACTTC	CASSLGAGHDDPYEQYF
TRBV4-3	NA	TRBJ2-1	NA	TGCGCCAGCAGCCAATACAGGGGGGGATACAATGAGCAGTTCTTC	CASSQYRGGYNEQFF
TRBV9	NA	TRBJ1-1	NA	TGTGCCAGCAGCTACGGGGACACTGAAGCTTTCTTT	CASSYGDTEAFF
TRBV4-2	NA	TRBJ2-7	NA	TGTGCCAGCCCAACCGAAGGACACCTCTCCTACGAGCAGTACTTC	CASPTEGHLSYEQYF
TRBV7-9	NA	TRBJ2-1	NA	TGTGCCAGCAGCCCGGATCTCACCGAGGGTGAGCAGTTCTTC	CASSPDLTEGEQFF
TRBV20-1	NA	TRBJ2-1	TRBD2	TGCAGTGCTAGTTACGGGAGGCACACCAATGAGCAGTTCTTC	CSASYGRHTNEQFF
TRBV7-3	NA	TRBJ1-1	NA	TGTGCCAGCAGCTTAACGATCACGAGCACTGAAGCTTTCTTT	CASSLTITSTEAFF
TRBV9	NA	TRBJ1-4	NA	TGTGCCAGCAGCGCCCGGTACGAGAAAGAAAAACTGTTTTTT	CASSARYEKEKLFF
TRBV19	NA	TRBJ2-3	TRBD2	TGTGCCAGTAGTATTCTAGCGGGAGTGGGAGTGCCAGATACGCAGTATTTT	CASSILAGVGVPDTQYF
TRBV9	NA	TRBJ2-1	NA	TGTGCCAGCAGCGCCCGTCCAGAAAGCTCCTACAATGAGCAGTTCTTC	CASSARPESSYNEQFF
TRBV5-6	NA	TRBJ1-2	NA	TGTGCCAGCAGCTTGGCCGGGGGCTACACCTTC	CASSLAGGYTF
TRBV18	once	TRBJ2-1	TRBD2	TGTGCCAGCTCACCAAGAGGGCAGGGCCGGGGACTAGCGGGAGATCGGTACAATGAGCAGTTCTTC	CASSPRGQGRGLAGDRYNEQFF
TRBV19	NA	TRBJ1-1	NA	TGTGCCAGTAGTATCTCGGTGAACACTGAAGCTTTCTTT	CASSISVNTEAFF
TRBV11-3	NA	TRBJ1-2	NA	TGTGCCAGCAGCCCTGACAGTTCCTATGGCTACACCTTC	CASSPDSSYGYTF